These 29 T cell receptor beta chains originate from one sample sequenced in a study of metastatic and nonmetastatic thyroid tumors. TCRdb re-called the PCR reads through MiXCR. The table records roughly 90,000 clones, 15% of them present only once. Every patient underwent thyroid surgery untreated. Sequencing input: blood. The receptors shown here come from a female donor with papillary thyroid cancer or a benign thyroid nodule (not recorded which). Some clones in this sample may be carry-over from other donors' samples.

Worth noting for this clone: A much larger clone differs by one base, so this may be a read error. The rearrangement joins TRBV19 to TRBJ2-4; D ambiguous. The CDR3 runs to 17 residues. Germline lookup yields CDR1 LNHDA and CDR2 SQIVND (reference sequence). This CDR3 is CASSIQLQTLAKNTQYF. The DNA for the CDR3 is TGTGCCAGTAGTATACAATTGCAGACGTTAGCCAAAAACACTCAGTACTTC.

This clone has ten or more counts. J is TRBJ2-3 and V is TRBV12-3 or TRBV12-4; maybe TRBD2 (6 bases). Trimming took 10 bases from V and 4 from J, leaving 12 bases between them. The CDR3 spans 12 residues. CDR3 DNA: TGTGCCACCGGGAGCCACTCAGATACGCAGTATTTT. Translated: CATGSHSDTQYF.

This clone was recorded at least ten times. The chain is built from TRBV28 and TRBJ2-1; D remains ambiguous. CDR3 length: 11 amino acids. Germline CDR1 is MDHEN and CDR2 is SYDVKM. Trimming cost V 7 bases and J 9 bases, with 10 bases left between them. CDR3 amino acids: CASTLESEQFF. Written as DNA, the CDR3 is TGTGCCAGCACCCTAGAGAGTGAGCAGTTCTTC.

There are a few counts of this clone. An end of the junction does not agree with germline; a read error may underlie this. The chain combines TRBV6-1 with TRBJ1-5; D might be TRBD1 (6 bases). This CDR3 has 15 amino acids. Germline lookup yields CDR1 MNHNS and CDR2 SASEGT. DNA for the CDR3: TGTGCCAGCAGAATGGGGGCCTTGAGCAATAAGCCCCAGCATTTT. Amino acids: CASRMGALSNKPQHF.

As regards this clone: A much larger clonotype is one base distant, so this may be a read error. CDR3 sequence: CASSPGGWAPLEGWYF. DNA for the CDR3: TGTGCCAGCAGCCCAGGAGGTTGGGCCCCCCTCGAGGGTTGGTACTTC. The chain couples TRBV11-1 to TRBJ2-7; a possible D gene is TRBD2 (5 bases). This CDR3 has 16 amino acids. The germline V and J ends were trimmed by 5 bases and 12 bases, with 29 bases remaining between them. Germline V gene lookup returns CDR1 SGHAT and CDR2 FQDESV (reference sequence).

There are many counts of this clone. Other DNA sequences from this sample encode an identical CDR3 as well. The chain has TRBV5-1 and TRBJ2-5; 8 nucleotides agree with TRBD2. The trim removed 2 bases at V and 0 bases at J, leaving 6 bases unmatched. CDR3 length: 16 residues. Germline CDR1 reads SGHRS; CDR2 reads YFSETQ. The CDR3 region is CASSFGGAPYQETQYF. The DNA for the CDR3 is TGCGCCAGCAGCTTCGGGGGGGCCCCTTACCAAGAGACCCAGTACTTC.

The sample holds many counts of this clone. In DNA form, the CDR3 reads TGTGCCAGCTCTCCCAGCGACCCCTCTGGAAACACCATATATTTT. The encoded protein is CASSPSDPSGNTIYF. The rearrangement uses TRBV18 and TRBJ1-3, with D unclear. The ends were cut back, 6 bases at V and 0 bases at J, with 12 bases in the middle. This CDR3 region has 15 residues. Germline V gene sequence: CDR1 KGHSH, CDR2 LQKENI.

This chain joins TRBV11-3 and TRBJ2-3; 8 nucleotides match TRBD1. Trimming at V came to 5 bases and at J to 6 bases, leaving 7 bases not matched to a gene. This CDR3 is built from 14 residues. Germline CDR1 SGHNT, CDR2 YENEEA. The CDR3 DNA is TGTGCCAGCAGCCAGGACAGGGTCTACGATACGCAGTATTTT. Its translation is CASSQDRVYDTQYF.

The count of this clone is one. A much larger clone differs from this one at a single base, so this may be a read error. V and J are TRBV7-9 and TRBJ2-5; possibly TRBD1 or TRBD2 for D (5 bases each). Germline CDR1 SEHNR, CDR2 FQNEAQ (reference sequence). The V end lost 5 bases, the J end lost 1 base, and 17 bases lay between the germline ends. CDR3 length: 16 residues. CDR3 region: CASSRRGDVIQETQYF. The CDR3 region has the DNA TGTGCCAGCAGCCGCAGAGGGGACGTCATCCAAGAGACCCAGTACTTC.

This clone was counted at least ten times. V usage is TRBV6-2 or TRBV6-3 and J usage is TRBJ2-1, with D perhaps matching TRBD2 (5 bases). The length of the CDR3 is 14 residues. Germline V gene lookup returns CDR1 MNHEY and CDR2 SVGEGT. The germline V and J ends were trimmed by 9 bases and 2 bases, with 14 bases remaining between them. The CDR3 DNA sequence: TGTGCCAGACCCCCGGGGATCCCCTACAATGAGCAGTTCTTC. Protein: CARPPGIPYNEQFF.

Regarding this clone: A much larger clone lies a single base off, so this may be a read error. This chain joins TRBV5-1 and TRBJ1-4; D remains ambiguous. V lost 2 bases and J 6 bases, leaving 20 bases between the germline ends. Germline V gene sequence: CDR1 SGHRS, CDR2 YFSETQ. The CDR3 has 17 amino acids. CDR3 sequence (DNA): TGCGCCAGCAGCTTTGCCCCTTTCAGCGGTGGGGATGAAAAACTGTTTTTT. It codes for CASSFAPFSGGDEKLFF. Full variable domain (rest looked up from reference TRBV5-1 and TRBJ1-4): KAGVTQTPRYLIKTRGQQVTLSCSPISGHRSVSWYQQTPGQGLQFLFEYFSETQRNKGNFPGRFSGRQFSNSRSEMNVSTLELGDSALYLCASSFAPFSGGDEKLFFGSGTQLSVL.

This clone was counted at least ten times. The chain carries TRBV15 and TRBJ2-1, with unresolved D. Germline V gene data show CDR1 as LNHNV and CDR2 as YYDKDF (reference sequence). V shed 5 bases and J shed 8 bases, with 16 bases lying between them. This CDR3 region has 14 residues. The CDR3 here is CATSPRLDRDEQFF. The CDR3 DNA follows: TGTGCCACCAGCCCCCGACTCGATAGGGATGAGCAGTTCTTC.

This clone was counted many times. The CDR3 sequence is CASSERQGSGYGYTF. CDR3 DNA sequence: TGTGCCAGCAGTGAACGACAGGGTTCCGGCTATGGCTACACCTTC. This rearrangement joins TRBV6-1 to TRBJ1-2; 7 positions match TRBD1. V was clipped by 2 bases and J by 4 bases; unmatched bases: 7. Germline V lookup: CDR1 MNHNS, CDR2 SASEGT. The CDR3 sequence is 15 residues long.

This clone was found many times. The V and J genes are TRBV28 and TRBJ2-3; the match to TRBD1 covers 9 bases. CDR3 size: 16 residues. Germline V gene lookup returns CDR1 MDHEN and CDR2 SYDVKM. V trimming: 6 bases; J trimming: 1 base; junction bases outside the gene matches: 8. The CDR3 is CASSRTGERGTDTQYF. DNA of the CDR3: TGTGCCAGCAGCCGGACAGGGGAGCGGGGCACAGATACGCAGTATTTT.

Remarks on this clone: A read error may explain this, as a much larger clone is one base away. The chain has TRBV20-1 and TRBJ2-3, with a weak D call TRBD2 (6 bases). Per the germline V gene, CDR1 is DFQATT and CDR2 is SNEGSKA (reference sequence). V was cut by 2 bases and J by 2 bases, with 23 bases left in between. The CDR3 length is 18 residues. Here the CDR3 reads CSARPRGGRGRSTDTQYF. In DNA form, the CDR3 reads TGCAGTGCTAGACCGCGAGGCGGGCGGGGTCGGTCCACAGATACGCAGTATTTT.

In its sample, this clone was seen many times. This chain joins TRBV5-1 and TRBJ1-1; D is uncertain. With 4 bases removed from V and 0 bases from J, the gap between germline ends came to 13 bases. CDR3 length: 15 amino acids. Germline assignment: CDR1 SGHRS and CDR2 YFSETQ. Here the CDR3 reads CASSPLGQVNTEAFF. The CDR3 DNA is TGCGCCAGCAGCCCACTAGGGCAGGTGAACACTGAAGCTTTCTTT.

A remark on this clone: The DNA is omitted, as the CDR3 cannot be located on it reliably, and the CDR3 follows TCRdb's listing. The rearrangement joins TRBV12-3 or TRBV12-4 to TRBJ1-1. 14 amino acids form the CDR3, both terminal residues included. CDR3 protein: CASILAVANTEAFF.

There are many counts of this clone. The rearrangement uses TRBV7-3 and TRBJ2-1, with D tentatively TRBD1 (6 bases). Germline CDR1 reads SGHTA; CDR2 reads FQGTGA. CDR3 length: 15 residues. With 3 bases removed from V and 5 bases from J, the gap between germline ends came to 14 bases. The CDR3 loop reads CASSFTGNPNNEQFF. The CDR3 nucleotides read TGTGCCAGCAGCTTCACAGGGAATCCGAACAATGAGCAGTTCTTC. Drawing the rest from reference TRBV7-3 and TRBJ2-1, the complete variable domain is GAGVSQTPSNKVTEKGKYVELRCDPISGHTALYWYRQSLGQGPEFLIYFQGTGAADDSGLPNDRFFAVRPEGSVSTLKIQRTERGDSAVYLCASSFTGNPNNEQFFGPGTRLTVL.

The sample holds many counts of this clone. The chain couples TRBV12-3 or TRBV12-4 to TRBJ1-5, with TRBD1 as a possible D gene (6 bases). The ends were cut back, 2 bases at V and 8 bases at J, with 16 bases in the middle. This CDR3 is built from 15 residues. The CDR3 protein is CASSLNRAGDEPQHF. DNA of the CDR3: TGTGCCAGCAGTTTAAACCGGGCAGGGGATGAGCCCCAGCATTTT.

V usage is TRBV4-1 and J usage is TRBJ2-7; 10 bases align to TRBD1. Trimming removed 2 bases from V and 12 bases from J; junction bases left unmatched: 13. CDR3 length: 15 residues. Germline-derived CDR1 and CDR2 are MGHRA and YSYEKL. The CDR3, as DNA: TGCGCCAGCAGCCAAATACCGGGACAGGGGTCCAAGCGGTACTTC. Residues: CASSQIPGQGSKRYF.

Ten or more counts support this clone. The chain combines TRBV4-1 with TRBJ1-1; TRBD1 aligns across 7 bases. V was pared by 0 bases and J by 1 base, with 5 bases of the junction left unmatched. This CDR3 comprises 16 residues. From germline, CDR1 is MGHRA and CDR2 YSYEKL. The CDR3 reads CASSQDRTGANTEAFF. The CDR3 coding sequence is TGCGCCAGCAGCCAAGATAGAACAGGGGCGAACACTGAAGCTTTCTTT.

Worth noting for this clone: Sequence at one end of the junction differs from germline and may be a read error. The chain uses TRBV7-6 and TRBJ1-4; D is undetermined. The CDR3 covers 12 residues. CDR1 and CDR2 (germline): SGHVS, FNYEAQ. The CDR3 loop is CSSSSTREKLFF. The CDR3 DNA is TGTTCCAGCAGCTCCACCCGAGAAAAACTGTTTTTT.

This clone appeared a few times. This chain uses TRBV6-2 or TRBV6-3 with TRBJ1-6; D perhaps matches TRBD1 (6 bases). The CDR3 is 15 amino acids. V was clipped by 2 bases and J by 10 bases, with 15 bases between them. Germline lookup yields CDR1 MNHEY and CDR2 SVGEGT. The CDR3 DNA reads TGTGCCAGCAGTTACCGAGGGGGAGGCATCTCACCCCTCCACTTT. Its protein product is CASSYRGGGISPLHF.

On this clone itself: Sequence at one end of the junction differs from germline and may be a read error. In the same sample, other DNA sequences code for this CDR3. The rearrangement links TRBV20-1 to TRBJ2-2; D may match TRBD1 or TRBD2 (6 bases each). The germline gives CDR1 DFQATT, CDR2 SNEGSKA (reference sequence). This CDR3 contains 18 residues. The CDR3 protein is CSAGPHRGLARDTGELFF. For the CDR3, the DNA is TGCAGTGCTGGACCCCACCGGGGCCTTGCGCGGGACACCGGTGAGCTGTTTTTT.

This clone occurred many times. The chain links TRBV30 to TRBJ1-5; D possibly corresponds to TRBD1 (6 bases). Germline values: CDR1 GTSNPN, CDR2 SVGIG (reference sequence). The CDR3 has 14 amino acids. V lost 1 base and J 4 bases, leaving 11 bases between the germline ends. CDR3 amino acids: CAWSGPGVNQPQHF. The CDR3 region has the DNA TGTGCCTGGAGTGGTCCAGGGGTAAATCAGCCCCAGCATTTT.

In this sample, this clone turned up many times. At the DNA level, this CDR3 is encoded by other sequences in the same sample as well. The rearrangement joins TRBV20-1 to TRBJ1-2; 7 nucleotides line up with TRBD1. Germline CDR1 and CDR2: DFQATT and SNEGSKA (reference sequence). There are 13 residues in the CDR3. With V trimmed by 6 bases and J by 3 bases, 7 bases remained unmatched. The CDR3 DNA reads as TGCAGTGCGCCCGACAGGGCCTACTATGGCTACACCTTC. Encoded protein: CSAPDRAYYGYTF.

This clone occurred once. This could be a read error, since a much larger clone is one nucleotide away. The rearrangement links TRBV5-4 to TRBJ2-2; D is unclear. Germline CDR1 SGHNT, CDR2 YYREEE (reference sequence). The V and J ends lost 5 bases and 1 base respectively, with 6 bases between them. The CDR3 runs to 13 residues. The CDR3 here is CASRSLNTGELFF. The CDR3 DNA reads as TGTGCCAGCAGATCGCTGAACACCGGGGAGCTGTTTTTT.

The chain combines TRBV4-3 with TRBJ2-1; 7 bases are shared with TRBD2. Germline lookup yields CDR1 LGHNA and CDR2 YSLEER. The V gene end was trimmed by 1 base and the J gene end by 5 bases; junction bases not matched to a gene: 2. This CDR3 has 14 residues. In DNA form, the CDR3 reads TGCGCCAGCAGCCAAGGGACTAGTCACAATGAGCAGTTCTTC. This codes for CASSQGTSHNEQFF.

With respect to this clone: The limits of the CDR3 on the DNA are not certain, so only TCRdb's listed CDR3 is given. The chain links TRBV10-3 to TRBJ2-1; the table names TRBD1, a call not compared with the DNA. CDR1 is ENHRY and CDR2 is SYGVKD in the germline V gene. The CDR3 length equals 19 residues, ends included. CDR3: CAISSGDLFGTGTYNQQLF.